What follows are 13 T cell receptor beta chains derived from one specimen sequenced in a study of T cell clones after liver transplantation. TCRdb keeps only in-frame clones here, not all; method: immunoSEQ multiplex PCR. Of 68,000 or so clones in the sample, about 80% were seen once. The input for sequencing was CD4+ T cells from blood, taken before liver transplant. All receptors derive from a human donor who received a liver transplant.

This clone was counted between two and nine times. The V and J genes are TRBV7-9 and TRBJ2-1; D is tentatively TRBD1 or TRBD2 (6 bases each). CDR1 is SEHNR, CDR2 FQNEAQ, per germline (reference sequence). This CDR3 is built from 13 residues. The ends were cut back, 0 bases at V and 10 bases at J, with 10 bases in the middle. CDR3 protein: CASSLAWGAEQFF. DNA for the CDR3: TGTGCCAGCAGCTTAGCTTGGGGGGCCGAGCAGTTCTTC.

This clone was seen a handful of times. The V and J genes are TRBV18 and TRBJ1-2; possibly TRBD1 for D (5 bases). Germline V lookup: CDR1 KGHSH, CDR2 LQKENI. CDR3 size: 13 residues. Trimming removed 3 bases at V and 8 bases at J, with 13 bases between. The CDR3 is CASSPRDFRGYTF. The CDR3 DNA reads TGTGCCAGCTCACCTCGGGACTTTAGGGGCTACACCTTC. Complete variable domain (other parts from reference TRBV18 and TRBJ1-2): NAGVMQNPRHLVRRRGQEARLRCSPMKGHSHVYWYRQLPEEGLKFMVYLQKENIIDESGMPKERFSAEFPKEGPSILRIQQVVRGDSAAYFCASSPRDFRGYTFGSGTRLTVV.

CDR3 bases: TGTGCCTGGAGCTCTGGGGGGATTCAGTACTTC. Translating gives CAWSSGGIQYF. The rearrangement links TRBV30 to TRBJ2-4; D might be TRBD2 (6 bases). The germline CDR1 and CDR2 sequences are GTSNPN and SVGIG (reference sequence). The CDR3 spans 11 residues. The V gene lost 3 bases and the J gene lost 10 bases, with 10 bases spanning the gap.

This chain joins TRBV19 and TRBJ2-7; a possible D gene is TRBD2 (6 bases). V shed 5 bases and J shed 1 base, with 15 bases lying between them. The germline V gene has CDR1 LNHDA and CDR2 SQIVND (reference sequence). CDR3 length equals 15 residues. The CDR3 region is CASSVGTPNSYEQYF. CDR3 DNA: TGTGCCAGTAGTGTGGGGACTCCGAATTCCTACGAGCAGTACTTC.

CDR3 nucleotides: TGTGCCTGGAGCGTAACAGGCCTTGGTGAGCAGTTCTTC. Its translation: CAWSVTGLGEQFF. The chain links TRBV30 to TRBJ2-1; the D gene is possibly TRBD1 (5 bases). Germline CDR1 is GTSNPN and CDR2 is SVGIG (reference sequence). The CDR3 loop spans 13 amino acids. V was clipped by 3 bases and J by 9 bases, with 15 bases between them. Looking up the rest from reference TRBV30 and TRBJ2-1 gives the full variable domain: SQTIHQWPATLVQPVGSPLSLECTVEGTSNPNLYWYRQAAGRGLQLLFYSVGIGQISSEVPQNLSASRPQDRQFILSSKKLLLSDSGFYLCAWSVTGLGEQFFGPGTRLTVL.

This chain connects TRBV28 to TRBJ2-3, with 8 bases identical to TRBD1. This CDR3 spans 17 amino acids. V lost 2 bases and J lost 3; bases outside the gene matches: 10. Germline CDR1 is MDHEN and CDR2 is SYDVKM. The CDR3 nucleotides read TGTGCCAGCAGTTTAGGTAGGGGCAGGGGGCGAACAGATACGCAGTATTTT. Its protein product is CASSLGRGRGRTDTQYF.

The CDR3 loop is CASSLGAGTGTYEQYF. The CDR3 region has the DNA TGTGCCAGCAGCTTAGGGGCCGGGACAGGGACCTACGAGCAGTACTTC. This chain connects TRBV7-2 to TRBJ2-7, with 9 nucleotides matching TRBD1. CDR1 is SGHTA and CDR2 is FQGNSA in the germline V gene. Trimming removed 1 base from V and 2 bases from J; junction bases left unmatched: 6. This CDR3 spans 16 amino acids.

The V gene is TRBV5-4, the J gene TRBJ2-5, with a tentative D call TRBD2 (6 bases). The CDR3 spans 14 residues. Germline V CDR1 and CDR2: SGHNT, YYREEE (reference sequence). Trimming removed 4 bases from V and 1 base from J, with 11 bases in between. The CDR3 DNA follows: TGTGCCAGCAGCGGATCTAGCGTCCAAGAGACCCAGTACTTC. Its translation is CASSGSSVQETQYF.

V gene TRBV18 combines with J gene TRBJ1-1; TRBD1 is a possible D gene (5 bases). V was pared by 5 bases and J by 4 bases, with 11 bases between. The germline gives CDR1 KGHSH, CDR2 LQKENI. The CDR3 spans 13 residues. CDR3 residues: CASSSGSSTEAFF. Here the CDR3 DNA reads TGTGCCAGCTCATCAGGGTCGTCCACTGAAGCTTTCTTT.

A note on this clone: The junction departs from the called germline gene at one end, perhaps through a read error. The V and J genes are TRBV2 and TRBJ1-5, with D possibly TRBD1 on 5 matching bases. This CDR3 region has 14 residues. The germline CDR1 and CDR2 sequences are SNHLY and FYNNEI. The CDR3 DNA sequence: TGTGCCAGCAGTGAACGGGCAGGGAATCATCCCCAGCATTTT. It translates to CASSERAGNHPQHF. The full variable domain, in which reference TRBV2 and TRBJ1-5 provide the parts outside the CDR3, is EPEVTQTPSHQVTQMGQEVILRCVPISNHLYFYWYRQILGQKVEFLVSFYNNEISEKSEIFDDQFSVERPDGSNFTLKIRSTKLEDSAMYFCASSERAGNHPQHFGDGTRLSIL.

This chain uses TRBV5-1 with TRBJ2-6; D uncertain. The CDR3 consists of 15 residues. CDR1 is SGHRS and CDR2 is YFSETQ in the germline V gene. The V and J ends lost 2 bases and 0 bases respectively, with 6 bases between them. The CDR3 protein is CASSFSNSGANVLTF. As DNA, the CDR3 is TGCGCCAGCAGCTTCTCCAACTCTGGGGCCAACGTCCTGACTTTC. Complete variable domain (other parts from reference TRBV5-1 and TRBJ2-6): KAGVTQTPRYLIKTRGQQVTLSCSPISGHRSVSWYQQTPGQGLQFLFEYFSETQRNKGNFPGRFSGRQFSNSRSEMNVSTLELGDSALYLCASSFSNSGANVLTFGAGSRLTVL.

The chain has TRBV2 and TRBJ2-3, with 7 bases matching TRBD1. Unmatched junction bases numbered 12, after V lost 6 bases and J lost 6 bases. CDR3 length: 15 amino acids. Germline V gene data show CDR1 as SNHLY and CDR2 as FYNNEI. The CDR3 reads CASSVGQARLDTQYF. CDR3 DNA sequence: TGTGCCAGCAGCGTCGGACAGGCGAGGTTGGATACGCAGTATTTT.

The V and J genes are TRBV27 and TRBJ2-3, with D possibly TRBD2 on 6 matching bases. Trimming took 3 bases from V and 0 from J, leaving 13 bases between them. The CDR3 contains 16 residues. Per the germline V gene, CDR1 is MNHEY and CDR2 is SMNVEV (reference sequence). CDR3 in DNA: TGTGCCAGCAGTTTTTCGTGGGCGGGGAGCACAGATACGCAGTATTTT. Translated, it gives CASSFSWAGSTDTQYF.